These 12 T cell receptor beta chains were sequenced from one sample in a study of T cell responses to AZD1222 COVID-19 vaccine. The repertoire was sequenced with immunoSEQ multiplex PCR; TCRdb's copy has only in-frame clones and lacks some. The sample has around 140,000 clones, under 90% seen once. Material: peripheral blood, obtained on day 0 of AZD1222 vaccination. Source of these receptors: an adult in good health.

CDR3 sequence: CASSLSIGNQPQHF. DNA of the CDR3: TGTGCCAGCAGCTTGAGTATCGGCAATCAGCCCCAGCATTTT. The chain is built from TRBV5-6 and TRBJ1-5; D is uncertain. Germline V CDR1 and CDR2: SGHDT, YYEEEE. The CDR3 covers 14 residues. Trimming took off 1 base at V and 2 bases at J, with 7 bases between the two ends.

The V call is TRBV5-1, the J call TRBJ2-1; the D is unclear. Trimming cost V 5 bases and J 3 bases, with 9 bases left between them. The CDR3 length is 13 residues. Germline CDR1 SGHRS, CDR2 YFSETQ. CDR3 protein: CASRQGIYNEQFF. The DNA for the CDR3 is TGCGCCAGCAGGCAAGGTATCTACAATGAGCAGTTCTTC. The complete variable domain, with remaining parts taken from reference TRBV5-1 and TRBJ2-1, reads KAGVTQTPRYLIKTRGQQVTLSCSPISGHRSVSWYQQTPGQGLQFLFEYFSETQRNKGNFPGRFSGRQFSNSRSEMNVSTLELGDSALYLCASRQGIYNEQFFGPGTRLTVL.

This rearrangement joins TRBV5-4 to TRBJ2-1; TRBD1 is a possible D gene (6 bases). Looked up from germline, CDR1 is SGHNT and CDR2 is YYREEE (reference sequence). V lost 3 bases, J lost 5 bases, and 15 bases lay in between. CDR3 length: 15 residues. CDR3 amino acids: CASSSNRDTHNEQFF. The CDR3 nucleotides read TGTGCCAGCAGCTCGAACCGGGACACACACAATGAGCAGTTCTTC.

A word on this clone: Other DNA sequences within the sample encode an identical CDR3. The rearrangement uses TRBV18 and TRBJ1-3, with 7 bases lining up with TRBD1. Looked up from germline, CDR1 is KGHSH and CDR2 is LQKENI. The CDR3 has 14 amino acids. J gave up 1 base and V 3 bases, and 0 bases lay outside the gene matches. This CDR3 is CASSPTGSGNTIYF. The CDR3 coding sequence is TGTGCCAGCTCACCGACAGGGTCTGGAAACACCATATATTTT. The full variable domain, with the rest looked up from reference TRBV18 and TRBJ1-3, is NAGVMQNPRHLVRRRGQEARLRCSPMKGHSHVYWYRQLPEEGLKFMVYLQKENIIDESGMPKERFSAEFPKEGPSILRIQQVVRGDSAAYFCASSPTGSGNTIYFGEGSWLTVV.

V gene TRBV6-6 combines with J gene TRBJ1-2; the D gene is possibly TRBD1 (5 bases). The CDR3 totals 15 residues. Trimming cost V 8 bases and J 8 bases, with 24 bases left between them. Per the germline V gene, CDR1 is MNHNY and CDR2 is SVGAGI (reference sequence). CDR3 protein: CASGPTVPTRRGYTF. CDR3 bases: TGTGCCAGCGGCCCGACAGTTCCTACTCGGCGCGGCTACACCTTC.

The chain links TRBV7-9 to TRBJ2-5, with D perhaps matching TRBD1 (5 bases). This CDR3 is built from 13 residues. V was cut by 4 bases and J by 0 bases, with 6 bases left in between. In germline, CDR1 is SEHNR, CDR2 FQNEAQ (reference sequence). Here the CDR3 reads CASSSTDQETQYF. CDR3 nucleotide sequence: TGTGCCAGCAGCTCGACAGACCAAGAGACCCAGTACTTC.

The chain carries TRBV5-1 and TRBJ1-1; maybe TRBD1 (5 bases). The V end lost 3 bases, the J end lost 0 bases, and 9 bases lay between the germline ends. CDR1 and CDR2 (germline): SGHRS, YFSETQ. CDR3 length equals 14 residues. CDR3 sequence: CASSSTTVNTEAFF. The CDR3 bases are TGCGCCAGCAGCTCCACGACAGTGAACACTGAAGCTTTCTTT.

The V call is TRBV6-2 or TRBV6-3, the J call TRBJ1-1; D not resolved. This CDR3 comprises 13 residues. CDR1 MNHEY and CDR2 SVGEGT come from the germline V gene. V lost 0 bases and J 7 bases, leaving 9 bases between the germline ends. CDR3 in amino acids: CASSYSISGEAFF. CDR3 in DNA: TGTGCCAGCAGTTACTCGATTTCGGGTGAAGCTTTCTTT.

V is TRBV18 and J is TRBJ2-5, with D uncertain. Germline CDR1 KGHSH, CDR2 LQKENI. This CDR3 comprises 14 residues. V lost 0 bases and J 1 base, leaving 6 bases between the germline ends. For the CDR3, the DNA is TGTGCCAGCTCACCACCGACCGGCCAAGAGACCCAGTACTTC. Protein: CASSPPTGQETQYF.

The CDR3 protein is CASSGQGWSPLHF. CDR3 coding DNA: TGTGCCAGCAGCGGACAGGGATGGTCACCCCTCCACTTT. The rearrangement uses TRBV9 and TRBJ1-6; 7 nucleotides align to TRBD1. Trimming removed 3 bases from V and 10 bases from J; junction bases left unmatched: 4. Germline V lookup: CDR1 SGDLS, CDR2 YYNGEE. CDR3 length: 13 residues.

The V call is TRBV7-8, the J call TRBJ2-7, with D maybe TRBD1 (6 bases). The CDR3 covers 13 residues. Germline-derived CDR1 and CDR2 are SGHVS and FQNEAQ. Deletions cut 8 bases from V and 4 bases from J, with 15 bases between. The CDR3 protein is CASAQGTLYEQYF. The CDR3 DNA follows: TGTGCCAGCGCACAGGGCACCCTTTACGAGCAGTACTTC.

This clone came up once. The chain employs TRBV11-2 and TRBJ2-3; TRBD2 is a possible D gene (6 bases). This CDR3 is 13 amino acids long. Per the germline V gene, CDR1 is SGHAT and CDR2 is FQNNGV. With 5 bases removed from V and 5 bases from J, the gap between germline ends came to 11 bases. The CDR3 loop reads CASSPFGGDTQYF. The DNA of the CDR3 is TGTGCCAGCAGCCCGTTCGGGGGAGATACGCAGTATTTT.